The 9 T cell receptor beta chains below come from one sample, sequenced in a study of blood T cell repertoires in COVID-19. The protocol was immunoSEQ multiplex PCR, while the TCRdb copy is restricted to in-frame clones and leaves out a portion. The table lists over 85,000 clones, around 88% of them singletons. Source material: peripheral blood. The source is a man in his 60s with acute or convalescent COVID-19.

CDR3 coding DNA: TGTGCCAGCACTCAGGGGGCACAAGCTTTCTTT. Its protein is CASTQGAQAFF. The rearrangement joins TRBV6-5 to TRBJ1-1; TRBD1 matches at 8 bases. CDR3 size: 11 residues. Germline assignment: CDR1 MNHEY and CDR2 SVGAGI. After removal of 7 bases from V and 9 bases from J, the junction contained 4 bases not matched to a gene.

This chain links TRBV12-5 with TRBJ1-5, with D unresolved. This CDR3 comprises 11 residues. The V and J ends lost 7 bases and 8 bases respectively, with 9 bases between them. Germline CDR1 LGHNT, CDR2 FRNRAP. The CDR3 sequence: CASASEEPQHF. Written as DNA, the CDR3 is TGTGCTAGTGCCTCTGAGGAGCCCCAGCATTTT.

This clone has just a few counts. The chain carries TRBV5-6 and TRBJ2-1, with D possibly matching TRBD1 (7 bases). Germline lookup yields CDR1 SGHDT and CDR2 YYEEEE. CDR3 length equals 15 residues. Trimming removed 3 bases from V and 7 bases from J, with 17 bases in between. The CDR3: CASSSTGQGGNEQFF. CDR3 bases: TGTGCCAGCAGCTCAACGGGGCAGGGGGGAAATGAGCAGTTCTTC.

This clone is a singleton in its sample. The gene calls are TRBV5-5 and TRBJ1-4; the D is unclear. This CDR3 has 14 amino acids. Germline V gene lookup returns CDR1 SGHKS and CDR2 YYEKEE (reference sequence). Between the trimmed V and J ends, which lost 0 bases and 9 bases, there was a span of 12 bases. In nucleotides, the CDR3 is TGTGCCAGCAGCTTGGCCAGCCGGGATCAAAAACTGTTTTTT. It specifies CASSLASRDQKLFF. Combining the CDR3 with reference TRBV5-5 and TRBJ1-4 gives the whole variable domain DAGVTQSPTHLIKTRGQQVTLRCSPISGHKSVSWYQQVLGQGPQFIFQYYEKEERGRGNFPDRFSARQFPNYSSELNVNALLLGDSALYLCASSLASRDQKLFFGSGTQLSVL.

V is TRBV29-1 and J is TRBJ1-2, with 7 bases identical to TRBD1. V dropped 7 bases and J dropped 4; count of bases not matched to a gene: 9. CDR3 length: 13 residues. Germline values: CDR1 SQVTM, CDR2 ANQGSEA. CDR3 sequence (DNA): TGCAGCGACGGGACAGCGGATATCTATGGCTACACCTTC. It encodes CSDGTADIYGYTF.

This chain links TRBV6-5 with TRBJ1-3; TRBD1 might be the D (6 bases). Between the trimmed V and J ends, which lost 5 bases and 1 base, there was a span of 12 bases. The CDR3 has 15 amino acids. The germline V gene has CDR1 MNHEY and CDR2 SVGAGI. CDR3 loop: CASSRGHKSGNTIYF. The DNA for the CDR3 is TGTGCCAGCAGTAGGGGACATAAGTCTGGAAACACCATATATTTT.

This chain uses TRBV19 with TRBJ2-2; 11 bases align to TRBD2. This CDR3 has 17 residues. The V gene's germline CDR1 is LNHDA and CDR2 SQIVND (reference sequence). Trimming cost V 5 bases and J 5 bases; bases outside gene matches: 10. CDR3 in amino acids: CASSASGRTIYTGELFF. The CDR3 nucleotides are TGTGCCAGTAGTGCTAGCGGGAGGACCATATATACCGGGGAGCTGTTTTTT.

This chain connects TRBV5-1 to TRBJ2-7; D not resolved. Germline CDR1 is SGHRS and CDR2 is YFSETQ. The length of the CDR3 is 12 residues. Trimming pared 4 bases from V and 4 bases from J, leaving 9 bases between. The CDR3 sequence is CASSQVRYEQYF. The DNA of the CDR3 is TGCGCCAGCAGCCAGGTCCGATACGAGCAGTACTTC.

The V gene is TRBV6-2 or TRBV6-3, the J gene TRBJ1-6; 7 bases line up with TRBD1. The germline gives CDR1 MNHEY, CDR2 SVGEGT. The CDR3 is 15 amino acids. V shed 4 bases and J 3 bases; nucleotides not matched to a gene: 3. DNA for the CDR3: TGTGCCAGCAGTTCCGGGACAGACTATAATTCACCCCTCCACTTT. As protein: CASSSGTDYNSPLHF.